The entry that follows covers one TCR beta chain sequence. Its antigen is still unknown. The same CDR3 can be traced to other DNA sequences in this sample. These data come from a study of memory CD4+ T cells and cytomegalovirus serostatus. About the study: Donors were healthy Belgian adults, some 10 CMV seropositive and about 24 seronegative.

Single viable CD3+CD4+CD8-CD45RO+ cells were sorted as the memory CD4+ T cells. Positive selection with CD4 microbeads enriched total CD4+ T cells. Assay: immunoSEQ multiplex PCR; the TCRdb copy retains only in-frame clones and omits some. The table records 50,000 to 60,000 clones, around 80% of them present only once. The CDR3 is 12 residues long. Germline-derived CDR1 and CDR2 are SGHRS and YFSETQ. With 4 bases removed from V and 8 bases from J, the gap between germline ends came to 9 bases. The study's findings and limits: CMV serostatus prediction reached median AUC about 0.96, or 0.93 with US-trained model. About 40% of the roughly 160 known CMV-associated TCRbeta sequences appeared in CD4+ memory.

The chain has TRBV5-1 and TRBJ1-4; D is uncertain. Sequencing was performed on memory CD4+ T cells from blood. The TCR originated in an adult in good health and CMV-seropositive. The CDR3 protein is CASSPLGEKLFF. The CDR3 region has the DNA TGCGCCAGCAGCCCACTAGGGGAAAAACTGTTTTTT.